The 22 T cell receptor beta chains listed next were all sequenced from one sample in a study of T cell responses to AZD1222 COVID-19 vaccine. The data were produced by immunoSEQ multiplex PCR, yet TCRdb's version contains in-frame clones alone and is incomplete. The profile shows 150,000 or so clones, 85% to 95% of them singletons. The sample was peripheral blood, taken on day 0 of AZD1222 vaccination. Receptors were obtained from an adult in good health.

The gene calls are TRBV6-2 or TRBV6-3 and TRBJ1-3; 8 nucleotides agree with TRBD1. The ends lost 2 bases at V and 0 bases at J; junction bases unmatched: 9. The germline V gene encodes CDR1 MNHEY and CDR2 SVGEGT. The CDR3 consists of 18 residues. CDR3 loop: CASSYGTGKISSGNTIYF. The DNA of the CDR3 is TGTGCCAGCAGTTACGGGACAGGCAAAATAAGCTCTGGAAACACCATATATTTT.

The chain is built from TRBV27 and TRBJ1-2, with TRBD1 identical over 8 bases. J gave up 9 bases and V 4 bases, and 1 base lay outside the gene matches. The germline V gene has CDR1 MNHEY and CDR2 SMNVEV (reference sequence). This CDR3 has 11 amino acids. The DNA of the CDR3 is TGTGCCAGCAGTTACAGGGGGAGCTACACCTTC. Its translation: CASSYRGSYTF.

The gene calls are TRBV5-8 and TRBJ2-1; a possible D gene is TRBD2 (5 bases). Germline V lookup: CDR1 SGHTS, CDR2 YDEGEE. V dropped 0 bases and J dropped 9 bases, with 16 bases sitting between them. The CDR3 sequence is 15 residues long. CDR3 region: CASSLVLGTAGEQFF. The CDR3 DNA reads TGTGCCAGCAGCTTGGTTCTCGGTACTGCGGGTGAGCAGTTCTTC.

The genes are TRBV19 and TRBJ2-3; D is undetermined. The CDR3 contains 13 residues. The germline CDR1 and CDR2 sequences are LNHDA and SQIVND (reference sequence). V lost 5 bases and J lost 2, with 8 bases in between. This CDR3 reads CASSQRLTDTQYF. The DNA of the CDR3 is TGTGCCAGTAGTCAAAGACTCACAGATACGCAGTATTTT.

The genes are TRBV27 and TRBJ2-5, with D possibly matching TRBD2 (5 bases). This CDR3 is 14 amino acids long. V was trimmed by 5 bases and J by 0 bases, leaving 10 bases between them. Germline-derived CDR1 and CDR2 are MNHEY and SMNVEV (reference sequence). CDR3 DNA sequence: TGTGCCAGCAGTCCTTACGGGGACCAAGAGACCCAGTACTTC. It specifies CASSPYGDQETQYF.

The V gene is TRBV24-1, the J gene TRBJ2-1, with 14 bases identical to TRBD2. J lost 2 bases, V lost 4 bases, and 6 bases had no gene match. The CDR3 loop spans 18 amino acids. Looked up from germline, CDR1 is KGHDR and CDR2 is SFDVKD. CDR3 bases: TGTGCCACCAGTGACCCAGGGACTAGCGGGAGCCCCTACAATGAGCAGTTCTTC. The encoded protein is CATSDPGTSGSPYNEQFF.

The CDR3 region has the DNA TGTGCCAGCAGCCACGGGGGGCAGGGGGCCGATGAGCAGTTCTTC. Translating it yields CASSHGGQGADEQFF. The chain recombines TRBV3-1 (or the pseudogene TRBV3-2) with TRBJ2-1, with a tentative D call TRBD1 (8 bases). The CDR3 extends over 15 amino acids. Between the trimmed V and J ends, which lost 3 bases and 8 bases, there was a span of 17 bases. Germline lookup yields CDR1 LGHDT and CDR2 YNNKEL (reference sequence).

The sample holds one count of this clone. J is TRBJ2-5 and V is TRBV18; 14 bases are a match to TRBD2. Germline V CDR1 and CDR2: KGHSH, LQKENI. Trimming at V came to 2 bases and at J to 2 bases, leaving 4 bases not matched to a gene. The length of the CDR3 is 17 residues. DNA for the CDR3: TGTGCCAGCTCACCAGGGACTAGCGGGAGTGGTCAAGAGACCCAGTACTTC. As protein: CASSPGTSGSGQETQYF.

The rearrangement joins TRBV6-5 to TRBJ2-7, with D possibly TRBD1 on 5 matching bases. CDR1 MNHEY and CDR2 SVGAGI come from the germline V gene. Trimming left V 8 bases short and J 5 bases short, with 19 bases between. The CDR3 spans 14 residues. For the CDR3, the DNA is TGTGCCAGCGGAACAGTGCAGGGTATCCACGAGCAGTACTTC. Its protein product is CASGTVQGIHEQYF.

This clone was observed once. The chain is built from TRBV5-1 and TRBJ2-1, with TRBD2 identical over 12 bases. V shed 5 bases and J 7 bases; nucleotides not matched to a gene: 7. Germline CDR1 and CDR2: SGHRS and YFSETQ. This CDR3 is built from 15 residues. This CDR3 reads CASSPLAGGPNEQFF. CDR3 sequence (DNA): TGCGCCAGCAGTCCCCTAGCGGGGGGGCCGAATGAGCAGTTCTTC.

The CDR3 nucleotides are TGCGCCAGCAGCTTGGATATGGGCGGCTACACCTTC. Translated, it gives CASSLDMGGYTF. V gene TRBV5-1 combines with J gene TRBJ1-2; D call uncertain. Trimming took off 0 bases at V and 8 bases at J, with 8 bases between the two ends. The CDR3 spans 12 residues. Germline V gives CDR1 SGHRS, CDR2 YFSETQ.

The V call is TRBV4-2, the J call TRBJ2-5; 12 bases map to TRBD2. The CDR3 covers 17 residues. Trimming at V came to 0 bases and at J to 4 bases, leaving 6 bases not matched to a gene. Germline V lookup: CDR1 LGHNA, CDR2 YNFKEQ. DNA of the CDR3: TGTGCCAGCAGCCAAGATTGGGCTAGCGGGGGGGCAGAGACCCAGTACTTC. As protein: CASSQDWASGGAETQYF.

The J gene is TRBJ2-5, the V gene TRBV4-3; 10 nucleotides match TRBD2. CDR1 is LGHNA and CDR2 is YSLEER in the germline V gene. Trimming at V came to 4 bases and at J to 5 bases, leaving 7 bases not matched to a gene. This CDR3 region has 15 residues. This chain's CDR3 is CASSPGLAASETQYF. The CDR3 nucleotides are TGCGCCAGCAGCCCAGGACTAGCGGCCTCTGAGACCCAGTACTTC.

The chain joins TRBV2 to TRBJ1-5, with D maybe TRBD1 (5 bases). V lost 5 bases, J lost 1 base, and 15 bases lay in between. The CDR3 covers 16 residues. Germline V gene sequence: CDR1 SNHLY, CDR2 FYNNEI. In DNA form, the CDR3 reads TGTGCCAGCAGTACGGTCGGGGGATTAAGCAATCAGCCCCAGCATTTT. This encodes CASSTVGGLSNQPQHF.

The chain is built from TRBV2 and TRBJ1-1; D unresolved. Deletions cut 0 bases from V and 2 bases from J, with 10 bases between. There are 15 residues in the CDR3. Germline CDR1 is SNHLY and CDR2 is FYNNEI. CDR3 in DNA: TGTGCCAGCAGTGAAGCGCTTCGGGCAAACACTGAAGCTTTCTTT. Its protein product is CASSEALRANTEAFF.

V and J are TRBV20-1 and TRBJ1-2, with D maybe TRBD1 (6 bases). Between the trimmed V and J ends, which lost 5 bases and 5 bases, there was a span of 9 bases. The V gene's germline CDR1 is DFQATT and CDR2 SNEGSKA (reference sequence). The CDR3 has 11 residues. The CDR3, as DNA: TGCAGTGCTCTCAGGGGTTATGGCTACACCTTC. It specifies CSALRGYGYTF.

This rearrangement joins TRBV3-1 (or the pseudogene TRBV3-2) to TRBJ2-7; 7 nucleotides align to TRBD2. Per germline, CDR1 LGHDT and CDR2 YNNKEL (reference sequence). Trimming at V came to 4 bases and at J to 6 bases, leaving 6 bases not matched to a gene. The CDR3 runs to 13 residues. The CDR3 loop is CASSLGGGTEQYF. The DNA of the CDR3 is TGTGCCAGCAGCCTGGGGGGAGGGACCGAGCAGTACTTC.

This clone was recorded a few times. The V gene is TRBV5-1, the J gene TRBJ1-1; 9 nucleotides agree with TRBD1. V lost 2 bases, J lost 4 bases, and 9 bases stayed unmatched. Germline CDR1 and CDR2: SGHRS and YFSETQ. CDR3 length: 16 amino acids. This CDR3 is CASSLGWTGESTEAFF. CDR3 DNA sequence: TGCGCCAGCAGCTTAGGGTGGACAGGGGAGTCCACTGAAGCTTTCTTT.

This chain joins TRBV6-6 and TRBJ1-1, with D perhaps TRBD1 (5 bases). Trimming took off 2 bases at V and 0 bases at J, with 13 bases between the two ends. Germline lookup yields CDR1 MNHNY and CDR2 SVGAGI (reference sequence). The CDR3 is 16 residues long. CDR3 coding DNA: TGTGCCAGCAGTTACGGCAGGGAACGGATGAACACTGAAGCTTTCTTT. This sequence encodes CASSYGRERMNTEAFF.

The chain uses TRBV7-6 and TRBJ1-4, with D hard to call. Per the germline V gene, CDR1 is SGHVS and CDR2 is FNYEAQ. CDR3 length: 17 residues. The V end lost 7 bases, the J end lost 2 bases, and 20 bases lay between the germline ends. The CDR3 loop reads CASTPQPPDGTNEKLFF. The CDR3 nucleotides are TGTGCCAGCACCCCCCAGCCCCCGGACGGGACTAATGAAAAACTGTTTTTT.

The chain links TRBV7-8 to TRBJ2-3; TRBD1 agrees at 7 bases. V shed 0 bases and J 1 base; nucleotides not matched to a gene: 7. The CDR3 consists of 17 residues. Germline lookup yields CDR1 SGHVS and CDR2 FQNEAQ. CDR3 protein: CASSLAQGGWGTDTQYF. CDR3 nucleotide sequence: TGTGCCAGCAGCTTAGCCCAAGGGGGCTGGGGCACAGATACGCAGTATTTT. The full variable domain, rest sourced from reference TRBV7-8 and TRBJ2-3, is GAGVSQSPRYKVAKRGQDVALRCDPISGHVSLFWYQQALGQGPEFLTYFQNEAQLDKSGLPSDRFFAERPEGSVSTLKIQRTQQEDSAVYLCASSLAQGGWGTDTQYFGPGTRLTVL.

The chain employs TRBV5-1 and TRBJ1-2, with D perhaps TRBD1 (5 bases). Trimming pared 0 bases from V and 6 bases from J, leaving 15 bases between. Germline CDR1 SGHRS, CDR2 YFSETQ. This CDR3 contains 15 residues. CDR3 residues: CASSLARSGDHGYTF. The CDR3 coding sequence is TGCGCCAGCAGCTTGGCCAGGAGTGGGGACCATGGCTACACCTTC.